These 29 T cell receptor beta chains were all obtained from the same sample, sequenced in a study of lymphopenia after photon versus proton radiotherapy (dated by TCRdb to about 2019). Library prep was done by the immunoSEQ multiplex PCR assay. This immuneACCESS table, as held by TCRdb, lists in-frame sequences with V and J called but not all clones. Of the missing ones, under half trace to an unresolved V gene in checked studies; the others have no known cause. The sample records approximately 66,000 clones, approximately 86% of which are singletons. The top ten hold approximately 2% of the sample. The source material was peripheral blood, sampled from a patient treated with photon-based radiotherapy. All receptors derive from a man aged 35-49 years with gastric cancer.

This clone was observed a handful of times. The chain is built from TRBV5-4 and TRBJ1-2, with D perhaps TRBD1 (6 bases). Germline V gives CDR1 SGHNT, CDR2 YYREEE (reference sequence). CDR3 length: 15 amino acids. Trimming took 3 bases from V and 7 from J, leaving 19 bases between them. CDR3 in DNA: TGTGCCAGCAGCTGGGGGGCACGGGGGCAGAGTGGCTACACCTTC. This encodes CASSWGARGQSGYTF.

This clone was seen a single time. CDR3 DNA: TGTGCCAGTAGTATAGGACCCGCCGTACCTGAAGCTTTCTTT. This translates into CASSIGPAVPEAFF. This chain connects TRBV19 to TRBJ1-1; D is ambiguous. The germline gives CDR1 LNHDA, CDR2 SQIVND (reference sequence). V was pared by 1 base and J by 6 bases, with 12 bases between. This CDR3 has 14 amino acids.

This clone came up once. J is TRBJ1-2 and V is TRBV11-2; no clear D. The CDR3 is 15 amino acids. Germline lookup yields CDR1 SGHAT and CDR2 FQNNGV. The ends were cut back, 6 bases at V and 1 base at J, with 15 bases in the middle. The CDR3 sequence is CASSLPGFDNYGYTF. CDR3 DNA sequence: TGTGCCAGCAGTTTGCCGGGCTTCGATAACTATGGCTACACCTTC.

This sequence joins TRBV6-6 and TRBJ2-5; 7 bases line up with TRBD1. The J call could be wrong; TRBJ2-7 is a better fit for the DNA end. Germline V lookup: CDR1 MNHNY, CDR2 SVGAGI (reference sequence). This CDR3 is built from 12 residues. In nucleotides, the CDR3 is TGTGCCAGCAGGACAGGGACCTACGAGCAGTACTTC. Its protein is CASRTGTYEQYF.

The rearrangement links TRBV13 to TRBJ2-2; 14 bases agree with TRBD2. J gave up 3 bases and V 3 bases, and 9 bases lay outside the gene matches. The CDR3 has 19 residues. The germline CDR1 and CDR2 sequences are PRHDT and FYEKMQ (reference sequence). CDR3 in amino acids: CASSFSNPGLAGDTGELFF. CDR3 nucleotide sequence: TGTGCCAGCAGCTTCTCCAACCCGGGACTAGCGGGGGACACCGGGGAGCTGTTTTTT. Full variable domain (outside the CDR3, taken from reference TRBV13 and TRBJ2-2): AAGVIQSPRHLIKEKRETATLKCYPIPRHDTVYWYQQGPGQDPQFLISFYEKMQSDKGSIPDRFSAQQFSDYHSELNMSSLELGDSALYFCASSFSNPGLAGDTGELFFGEGSRLTVL.

The chain is built from TRBV7-3 and TRBJ2-3; the match to TRBD2 covers 7 bases. The CDR3 runs 15 residues. CDR1 SGHTA and CDR2 FQGTGA come from the germline V gene. Trimming removed 0 bases from V and 5 bases from J; junction bases left unmatched: 5. CDR3: CASSLTGGSGDTQYF. The CDR3 DNA reads TGTGCCAGCAGCTTAACGGGGGGGTCAGGAGATACGCAGTATTTT.

The V gene is TRBV6-1, the J gene TRBJ2-5; 8 nucleotides align to TRBD1. The CDR3 runs to 16 residues. With 4 bases clipped from V and 1 base from J, the junction kept 8 bases outside the gene matches. Germline CDR1 and CDR2: MNHNS and SASEGT. The DNA for the CDR3 is TGTGCCAGCAGTGGATGGACAGGGATACTCCAAGAGACCCAGTACTTC. Protein product: CASSGWTGILQETQYF.

This chain connects TRBV11-2 to TRBJ2-1; D ambiguous. From germline, CDR1 is SGHAT and CDR2 FQNNGV. V was clipped by 5 bases and J by 4 bases, with 3 bases between them. CDR3 length: 11 residues. CDR3 nucleotide sequence: TGTGCCAGCAGCACGTACAATGAGCAGTTCTTC. Residues: CASSTYNEQFF.

The chain combines TRBV6-5 with TRBJ2-5, with TRBD1 matching 8 bases. Germline-derived CDR1 and CDR2 are MNHEY and SVGAGI. CDR3 length: 15 residues. The trim removed 5 bases at V and 5 bases at J, leaving 10 bases unmatched. The CDR3 region has the DNA TGTGCCAGCAGTCAAAGGACAGGGCCTTGGGAGACCCAGTACTTC. It specifies CASSQRTGPWETQYF.

The chain combines TRBV27 with TRBJ2-7; 7 nucleotides agree with TRBD2. After removal of 7 bases from V and 7 bases from J, the junction contained 10 bases not matched to a gene. CDR1 MNHEY and CDR2 SMNVEV come from the germline V gene (reference sequence). The CDR3 has 13 amino acids. For the CDR3, the DNA is TGTGCCAGCATCGGCTTGTTGGGAGGGGAGCAGTACTTC. Amino acids: CASIGLLGGEQYF.

The rearrangement links TRBV6-5 to TRBJ1-2; D is perhaps TRBD1 (6 bases). The ends were cut back, 6 bases at V and 7 bases at J, with 12 bases in the middle. This CDR3 region has 12 residues. Per the germline V gene, CDR1 is MNHEY and CDR2 is SVGAGI. The CDR3 loop is CASRQGSSGYTF. The CDR3 DNA sequence: TGTGCCAGCAGACAGGGTAGTTCTGGCTACACCTTC.

The chain recombines TRBV27 with TRBJ1-1; TRBD1 might be the D (6 bases). The CDR3 length is 16 residues. The V and J ends lost 5 bases and 2 bases respectively, with 18 bases between them. Per the germline V gene, CDR1 is MNHEY and CDR2 is SMNVEV (reference sequence). The CDR3 here is CASSPLAGTRNTEAFF. The CDR3 DNA is TGTGCCAGCAGTCCACTCGCCGGGACAAGAAACACTGAAGCTTTCTTT.

This clone has more than one count but fewer than ten. The chain employs TRBV14 and TRBJ1-2; D is unclear. Trimming took off 1 base at V and 8 bases at J, with 17 bases between the two ends. Germline-derived CDR1 and CDR2 are SGHDN and FVKESK. The CDR3 runs to 15 residues. This CDR3 reads CASSQGWTSSRGYTF. In nucleotides, the CDR3 is TGTGCCAGCAGCCAAGGTTGGACCTCATCACGCGGCTACACCTTC. The full variable domain, rest sourced from reference TRBV14 and TRBJ1-2, is EAGVTQFPSHSVIEKGQTVTLRCDPISGHDNLYWYRRVMGKEIKFLLHFVKESKQDESGMPNNRFLAERTGGTYSTLKVQPAELEDSGVYFCASSQGWTSSRGYTFGSGTRLTVV.

This clone has just one count. The chain employs TRBV7-6 and TRBJ1-1; TRBD1 might be the D (5 bases). The germline V gene has CDR1 SGHVS and CDR2 FNYEAQ. The CDR3 has 15 residues. V gave up 1 base and J gave up 4 bases, with 13 bases separating them. CDR3 nucleotide sequence: TGTGCCAGCAGCTTAGGCCCGTCTGGGGGCACTGAAGCTTTCTTT. This translates into CASSLGPSGGTEAFF. Variable domain in full (rest from reference TRBV7-6 and TRBJ1-1): GAGVSQSPRYKVTKRGQDVALRCDPISGHVSLYWYRQALGQGPEFLTYFNYEAQQDKSGLPNDRFSAERPEGSISTLTIQRTEQRDSAMYRCASSLGPSGGTEAFFGQGTRLTVV.

The chain links TRBV7-8 to TRBJ1-1, with D tentatively TRBD1 (5 bases). This CDR3 spans 16 amino acids. V shed 3 bases and J shed 1 base, with 15 bases lying between them. Germline CDR1 reads SGHVS; CDR2 reads FQNEAQ. The CDR3 loop is CASSFPRGEKNTEAFF. In DNA, the CDR3 is TGTGCCAGCAGCTTTCCGAGGGGAGAGAAGAACACTGAAGCTTTCTTT.

The chain couples TRBV19 to TRBJ2-3, with D possibly being TRBD1 or TRBD2 (5 bases each). V lost 5 bases and J 0 bases, leaving 12 bases between the germline ends. The CDR3 covers 15 residues. Germline lookup yields CDR1 LNHDA and CDR2 SQIVND (reference sequence). CDR3 sequence reads: CASSVGTRSTDTQYF. CDR3 bases: TGTGCCAGTAGTGTCGGGACCAGAAGCACAGATACGCAGTATTTT.

The chain employs TRBV11-2 and TRBJ2-5; tentative D call: TRBD2 (5 bases). CDR1 is SGHAT and CDR2 is FQNNGV in the germline V gene. The CDR3 runs 15 residues. With 5 bases removed from V and 4 bases from J, the gap between germline ends came to 17 bases. The CDR3 DNA sequence: TGTGCCAGCAGCCCCCGCCCGGGGTTTGGAGAGACCCAGTACTTC. This encodes CASSPRPGFGETQYF.

The chain combines TRBV29-1 with TRBJ1-2; the D gene is possibly TRBD1 (6 bases). Germline CDR1 and CDR2: SQVTM and ANQGSEA. V was shortened by 7 bases and J by 4 bases, with 16 bases between the two germline ends. This CDR3 has 13 residues. DNA of the CDR3: TGCAGCGGCGATACAGGGCTAGGCTATGGCTACACCTTC. Protein: CSGDTGLGYGYTF. The variable domain in full, completed from reference TRBV29-1 and TRBJ1-2, reads SAVISQKPSRDICQRGTSLTIQCQVDSQVTMMFWYRQQPGQSLTLIATANQGSEATYESGFVIDKFPISRPNLTFSTLTVSNMSPEDSSIYLCSGDTGLGYGYTFGSGTRLTVV.

V usage is TRBV9 and J usage is TRBJ1-5; tentative D call: TRBD1 (5 bases). Germline loops: CDR1 SGDLS, CDR2 YYNGEE. V lost 7 bases to trimming and J lost 10 bases, with 21 bases between them. This CDR3 region has 14 residues. CDR3 amino acids: CASSQAPGRSPQHF. Here the CDR3 DNA reads TGTGCCAGCTCCCAGGCCCCAGGGCGAAGCCCCCAGCATTTT.

The chain links TRBV5-1 to TRBJ2-3; 9 bases match TRBD1. The CDR3 sequence is 15 residues long. Germline CDR1 and CDR2: SGHRS and YFSETQ. V was pared by 4 bases and J by 7 bases, with 10 bases of the junction left unmatched. CDR3 in amino acids: CASSRGTGPRNTQYF. CDR3 coding DNA: TGCGCCAGCAGCCGGGGGACAGGGCCGAGGAATACGCAGTATTTT.

The rearrangement links TRBV11-2 to TRBJ2-5; TRBD2 agrees at 7 bases. Germline V gene lookup returns CDR1 SGHAT and CDR2 FQNNGV. The CDR3 is 17 amino acids. V shed 0 bases, J shed 5 bases, and the junction held 12 bases outside the gene matches. The CDR3 nucleotides read TGTGCCAGCAGCTTAGATGCCCTACTAGCGCTGGGGGAGACCCAGTACTTC. As protein: CASSLDALLALGETQYF.

The chain is built from TRBV7-3 and TRBJ2-2, with 7 bases matching TRBD2. Looked up from germline, CDR1 is SGHTA and CDR2 is FQGTGA. The J segment lost 4 bases and the V segment lost 10 bases, leaving 9 bases of the junction unmatched. The CDR3 consists of 14 residues. In DNA, the CDR3 is TGTGCCACCAGGGAGGGCCTAGCCACCGGGGAGCTGTTTTTT. It is translated as CATREGLATGELFF.

The chain couples TRBV27 to TRBJ2-7; D is perhaps TRBD2 (5 bases). Germline V gene data show CDR1 as MNHEY and CDR2 as SMNVEV (reference sequence). Trimming stripped 5 bases from V and 0 bases from J, with 11 bases between. The CDR3 runs to 14 residues. The CDR3 region has the DNA TGTGCCAGCAGTCAGGCGGGTCCCTCCTACGAGCAGTACTTC. It codes for CASSQAGPSYEQYF.

J is TRBJ2-4 and V is TRBV23-1; D gene uncertain. TRBV23-1 is known as an ORF, though its function is uncertain. This CDR3 contains 12 residues. V gave up 3 bases and J gave up 3 bases, with 3 bases separating them. In DNA, the CDR3 is TGCGCCAGCAGTCACAGCAAAAACATTCAGTACTTC. This codes for CASSHSKNIQYF.

The table lists this clone with a count of one. V is TRBV5-4 and J is TRBJ2-7, with 12 bases matching TRBD2. The CDR3 has 15 residues. In germline, CDR1 is SGHNT, CDR2 YYREEE (reference sequence). Trimming took 1 base from V and 5 from J; bases not matched to a gene: 4. CDR3 residues: CASSLILAGGHEQYF. The CDR3, as DNA: TGTGCCAGCAGCTTGATCCTAGCGGGGGGGCACGAGCAGTACTTC.

The chain employs TRBV7-9 and TRBJ2-2, with D possibly being TRBD2 (6 bases). V lost 5 bases to trimming and J lost 5 bases, with 18 bases between them. The CDR3 contains 16 residues. Looked up from germline, CDR1 is SEHNR and CDR2 is FQNEAQ (reference sequence). In DNA, the CDR3 is TGTGCCAGCAGCACTCGACAGAAAAGCGGGACCGGGGAGCTGTTTTTT. Protein: CASSTRQKSGTGELFF.

The chain's CDR3 is CASSSRSSYNEQFF. In DNA, the CDR3 is TGTGCCAGCAGCTCCCGGAGCTCCTACAATGAGCAGTTCTTC. This chain joins TRBV11-3 and TRBJ2-1; D unclear. V was clipped by 4 bases and J by 0 bases, with 7 bases between them. CDR1 and CDR2 from the germline V gene are SGHNT and YENEEA. The CDR3 extends over 14 amino acids.

The rearrangement links TRBV18 to TRBJ1-3, with 7 positions matching TRBD1. Germline CDR1 reads KGHSH; CDR2 reads LQKENI. Losses at the gene ends were 3 bases for V and 0 bases for J; bases not matched to a gene: 8. CDR3 length: 17 amino acids. The CDR3 loop is CASSPPDRDSSGNTIYF. For the CDR3, the DNA is TGTGCCAGCTCACCGCCCGACAGGGACTCCTCTGGAAACACCATATATTTT. Full variable domain (remainder filled in from reference TRBV18 and TRBJ1-3): NAGVMQNPRHLVRRRGQEARLRCSPMKGHSHVYWYRQLPEEGLKFMVYLQKENIIDESGMPKERFSAEFPKEGPSILRIQQVVRGDSAAYFCASSPPDRDSSGNTIYFGEGSWLTVV.

The V and J genes are TRBV30 and TRBJ1-4, with no clear D. Germline V CDR1 and CDR2: GTSNPN, SVGIG (reference sequence). The V end lost 5 bases, the J end lost 7 bases, and 14 bases lay between the germline ends. The length of the CDR3 is 13 residues. The CDR3 DNA reads as TGTGCCTGGGGCGGAGGCTGGGCTGAAAAACTGTTTTTT. It encodes CAWGGGWAEKLFF.